Listed below are T cell receptor beta chains from one sample, sequenced in a study of blood T cell repertoires in COVID-19. Sequenced by immunoSEQ multiplex PCR; TCRdb stores in-frame clones only, minus some. Among about 270,000 clones, more than 80% were seen once, and the ten largest hold roughly 4.3%. The sequenced material came from PBMCs or T cells enriched from blood (not recorded which). The source of these receptors is a woman aged 30 to 39 with acute COVID-19. CDR3s include the opening cysteine and the closing phenylalanine or tryptophan. A D gene is named only where the DNA matches it firmly. For some rows the clone size is stated as once, few or many, or as a class when expanded; others skip it.

cdr3_length d_call j_call clone_size v_call cdr3_aa cdr3_nt
15 . TRBJ1-1 . TRBV7-9 CASAFLETARTEAFF TGTGCCAGCGCCTTTCTCGAGACAGCCCGCACTGAAGCTTTCTTT
14 . TRBJ1-1 . TRBV7-9 CASSLALVDTEAFF TGTGCCAGCAGCTTAGCCCTAGTGGACACTGAAGCTTTCTTT
17 TRBD2 TRBJ2-1 . TRBV24-1 CATSDLKGGSPYNEQFF TGTGCCACCAGTGATTTGAAGGGCGGGAGCCCTTACAATGAGCAGTTCTTC
16 TRBD1 TRBJ1-5 . TRBV28 CASSHRGTLSNQPQHF TGTGCCAGCAGTCACAGGGGGACCTTAAGCAATCAGCCCCAGCATTTT
18 . TRBJ1-2 . TRBV28 CASSFPPKREDTNYGYTF TGTGCCAGCAGTTTCCCTCCTAAGAGAGAAGACACTAACTATGGCTACACCTTC
13 . TRBJ1-2 . TRBV28 CASSLSGGYGYTF TGTGCCAGCAGTTTGTCGGGGGGCTATGGCTACACCTTC
20 TRBD2 TRBJ2-2 . TRBV28 CASSLHRRLAGVIPTGELFF TGTGCCAGCAGTCTCCACCGCCGACTAGCGGGAGTCATCCCCACCGGGGAGCTGTTTTTT
15 . TRBJ2-6 . TRBV25-1 CASSQQGSGANVLTF TGTGCCAGCAGTCAACAGGGCTCTGGGGCCAACGTCCTGACTTTC
18 TRBD2 TRBJ2-3 . TRBV5-1 CASSSGLAGERGADTQYF TGCGCCAGCAGCTCGGGACTAGCGGGAGAGCGTGGGGCAGATACGCAGTATTTT
16 TRBD2 TRBJ2-3 . TRBV5-1 CASSLDSGRSTDTQYF TGCGCCAGCAGCTTGGATAGCGGGAGAAGCACAGATACGCAGTATTTT
17 . TRBJ2-1 . TRBV28 CASSILRGVASYNEQFF TGTGCCAGCAGCATTCTGCGCGGGGTGGCCTCCTACAATGAGCAGTTCTTC
15 . TRBJ1-5 . TRBV6-4 CASSADSFGNQPQHF TGTGCCAGCAGCGCAGACAGCTTTGGAAATCAGCCCCAGCATTTT
13 . TRBJ1-2 . TRBV30 CAWSSRGKNGYTF TGTGCCTGGAGTTCACGGGGGAAGAATGGCTACACCTTC
14 TRBD1 TRBJ2-1 . TRBV5-5 CASSVLGQLNEQFF TGTGCCAGCAGCGTCCTGGGACAGCTCAATGAGCAGTTCTTC
13 . TRBJ2-2 . TRBV5-4 CASSPEGTGELFF TGTGCCAGCAGCCCGGAGGGAACCGGGGAGCTGTTTTTT
14 . TRBJ1-1 once TRBV4-1 CASSQLEQNTEAFF TGCGCCAGCAGCCAACTAGAACAGAACACTGAAGCTTTCTTT
15 . TRBJ2-1 . TRBV21-1 CASSKESGTYNEQFF TGTGCCAGCAGCAAAGAGAGCGGGACTTACAATGAGCAGTTCTTC
16 TRBD1 TRBJ1-4 . TRBV4-1 CASSPTGQGRYEKLFF TGCGCCAGCAGCCCGACCGGACAGGGCCGGTATGAAAAACTGTTTTTT
13 . TRBJ1-1 . TRBV12-3/TRBV12-4 CASNPQVNTEAFF TGTGCCAGCAATCCACAAGTGAACACTGAAGCTTTCTTT
16 TRBD1 TRBJ2-1 . TRBV5-5 CASSLEGQGAFNEQFF TGTGCCAGCAGCTTAGAGGGACAGGGGGCTTTCAATGAGCAGTTCTTC
13 . TRBJ2-3 . TRBV27 CASVNSFTDTQYF TGTGCCAGCGTTAACAGTTTTACAGATACGCAGTATTTT
14 TRBD2 TRBJ2-1 . TRBV28 CASSLGGSLNEQFF TGTGCCAGCAGTTTAGGCGGGAGTCTGAATGAGCAGTTCTTC
13 . TRBJ2-7 . TRBV5-1 CASRDSRSYEQYF TGCGCCAGCAGGGACAGCCGATCCTACGAGCAGTACTTC
13 . TRBJ2-2 . TRBV4-3 CASSQELAGELFF TGCGCCAGCAGCCAAGAGTTAGCGGGGGAGCTGTTTTTT
15 TRBD1 TRBJ1-5 . TRBV20-1 CSARGQVHSNQPQHF TGCAGTGCTCGTGGACAGGTACATAGCAATCAGCCCCAGCATTTT
12 TRBD2 TRBJ2-1 . TRBV28 CASTLGGNEQFF TGTGCCAGCACCCTGGGGGGGAATGAGCAGTTCTTC
16 . TRBJ2-1 . TRBV18 CASSPSRQHLYNEQFF TGTGCCAGCTCACCATCTCGACAGCACCTCTACAATGAGCAGTTCTTC
13 TRBD2 TRBJ2-7 . TRBV3-1/TRBV3-2 CASSQDRWGGQYF TGTGCCAGCAGCCAAGATAGGTGGGGGGGGCAGTACTTC
11 . TRBJ1-1 . TRBV29-1 CSVVPLTEAFF TGCAGCGTTGTCCCCTTAACTGAAGCTTTCTTT
15 TRBD1 TRBJ1-2 . TRBV27 CASSFRDRGGYGYTF TGTGCCAGCAGTTTCCGGGACAGGGGAGGCTATGGCTACACCTTC
14 TRBD1 TRBJ1-5 . TRBV29-1 CSVPRQGICQPQHF TGCAGCGTCCCTAGACAGGGGATCTGCCAGCCCCAGCATTTT
15 . TRBJ2-7 . TRBV25-1 CASSEGTGRPYEQYF TGTGCCAGCAGTGAGGGAACAGGACGACCCTACGAGCAGTACTTC
16 . TRBJ2-2 . TRBV9 CASSVNRERGTGELFF TGTGCCAGCAGCGTAAACCGGGAGCGAGGTACCGGGGAGCTGTTTTTT
18 TRBD1 TRBJ2-1 . TRBV4-3 CASSQEPPAGGFYNEQFF TGCGCCAGCAGCCAAGAACCCCCTGCAGGGGGCTTCTACAATGAGCAGTTCTTC
15 TRBD1 TRBJ2-7 once TRBV6-5 CASSLRDRTPYEQYF TGTGCCAGCAGTCTCCGGGACAGGACTCCCTACGAGCAGTACTTC
14 . TRBJ2-7 once TRBV19 CASSTTVTSYEQYF TGTGCCAGTAGTACGACAGTGACCTCCTACGAGCAGTACTTC
15 TRBD2 TRBJ2-3 . TRBV14 CASSQALAGGDTQYF TGTGCCAGCAGCCAAGCACTAGCGGGTGGAGATACGCAGTATTTT
14 . TRBJ2-5 . TRBV21-1 CASSKRQGRETQYF TGTGCCAGCAGCAAAAGACAGGGGCGGGAGACCCAGTACTTC
15 TRBD1 TRBJ1-2 few TRBV9 CASSVEAGGGYGYTF TGTGCCAGCAGCGTAGAGGCAGGGGGCGGCTATGGCTACACCTTC
15 TRBD2 TRBJ2-1 . TRBV9 CASSVGAGGPGEQFF TGTGCCAGCAGCGTAGGCGCGGGAGGGCCGGGTGAGCAGTTCTTC
14 . TRBJ2-2 . TRBV19 CASNVPQLAGELFF TGTGCCAGTAATGTTCCCCAGTTGGCCGGGGAGCTGTTTTTT
17 . TRBJ1-1 . TRBV7-3 CASSLGHGDLMNTEAFF TGTGCCAGCAGCTTGGGACACGGAGACTTAATGAACACTGAAGCTTTCTTT
15 . TRBJ2-1 . TRBV4-2 CASSQGRTDYNEQFF TGTGCCAGCAGCCAGGGTAGGACTGATTACAATGAGCAGTTCTTC
13 . TRBJ1-3 . TRBV28 CASSTQVPNTIYF TGTGCCAGCAGCACTCAGGTGCCAAACACCATATATTTT
15 TRBD1 TRBJ1-6 . TRBV27 CASSSTGGYNSPLHF TGTGCCAGCAGTTCCACAGGGGGCTATAATTCACCCCTCCACTTT